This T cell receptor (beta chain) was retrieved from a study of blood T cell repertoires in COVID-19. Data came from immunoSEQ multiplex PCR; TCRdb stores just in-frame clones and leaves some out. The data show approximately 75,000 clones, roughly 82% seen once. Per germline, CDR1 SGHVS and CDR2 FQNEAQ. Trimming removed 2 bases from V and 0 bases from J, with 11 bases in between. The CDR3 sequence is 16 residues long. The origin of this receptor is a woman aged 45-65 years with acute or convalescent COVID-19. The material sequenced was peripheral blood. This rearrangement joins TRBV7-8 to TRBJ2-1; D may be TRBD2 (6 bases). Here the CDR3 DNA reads TGTGCCAGCAGCTTAAGAGGGAGGAGCTCCTACAATGAGCAGTTCTTC. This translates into CASSLRGRSSYNEQFF.